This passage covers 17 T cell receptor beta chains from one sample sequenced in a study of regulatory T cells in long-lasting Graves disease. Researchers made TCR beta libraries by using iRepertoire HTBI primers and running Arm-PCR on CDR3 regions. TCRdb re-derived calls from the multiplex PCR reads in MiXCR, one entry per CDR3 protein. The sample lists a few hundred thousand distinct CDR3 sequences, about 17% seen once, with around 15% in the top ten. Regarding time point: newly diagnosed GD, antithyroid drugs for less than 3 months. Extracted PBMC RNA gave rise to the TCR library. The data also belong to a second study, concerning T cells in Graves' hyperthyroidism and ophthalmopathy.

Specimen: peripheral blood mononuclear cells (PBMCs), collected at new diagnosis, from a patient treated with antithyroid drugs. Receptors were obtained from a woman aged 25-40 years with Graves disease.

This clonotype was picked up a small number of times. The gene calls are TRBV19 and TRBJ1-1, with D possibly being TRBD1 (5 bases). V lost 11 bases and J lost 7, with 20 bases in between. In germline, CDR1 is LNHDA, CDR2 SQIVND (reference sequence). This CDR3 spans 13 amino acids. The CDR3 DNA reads TGTGCCGCGGGTAATCCGGGACCAAGTGAAGCTTTCTTT. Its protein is CAAGNPGPSEAFF.

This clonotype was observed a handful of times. The CDR3 spells CASSVAVGASGNTIYF. CDR3 nucleotide sequence: TGTGCCAGCAGCGTAGCTGTAGGGGCTTCAGGAAACACCATATATTTT. The genes are TRBV9 and TRBJ1-3; the D gene is possibly TRBD1 (5 bases). The V gene lost 0 bases and the J gene lost 4 bases, with 14 bases spanning the gap. The CDR3 is made up of 16 amino acids. CDR1 is SGDLS, CDR2 YYNGEE, per germline.

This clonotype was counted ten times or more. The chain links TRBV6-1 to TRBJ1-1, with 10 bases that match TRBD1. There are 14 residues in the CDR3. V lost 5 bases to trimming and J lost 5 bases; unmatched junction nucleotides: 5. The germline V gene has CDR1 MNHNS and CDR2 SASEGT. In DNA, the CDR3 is TGTGCCAGCAGTCGGGACAGGGGTCGGACTGAAGCTTTCTTT. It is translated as CASSRDRGRTEAFF.

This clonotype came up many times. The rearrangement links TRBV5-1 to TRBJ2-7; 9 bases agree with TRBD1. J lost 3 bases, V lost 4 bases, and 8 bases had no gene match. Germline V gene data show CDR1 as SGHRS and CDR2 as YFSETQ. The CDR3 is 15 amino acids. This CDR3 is CASSPPGQGIYEQYF. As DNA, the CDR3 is TGCGCCAGCAGCCCGCCGGGACAGGGAATCTACGAGCAGTACTTC.

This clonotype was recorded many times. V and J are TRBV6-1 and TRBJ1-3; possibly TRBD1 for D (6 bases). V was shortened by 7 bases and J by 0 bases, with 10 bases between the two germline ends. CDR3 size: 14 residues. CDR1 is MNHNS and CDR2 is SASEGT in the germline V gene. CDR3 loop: CASTTGLSGNTIYF. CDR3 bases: TGTGCCAGCACGACAGGACTCTCTGGAAACACCATATATTTT.

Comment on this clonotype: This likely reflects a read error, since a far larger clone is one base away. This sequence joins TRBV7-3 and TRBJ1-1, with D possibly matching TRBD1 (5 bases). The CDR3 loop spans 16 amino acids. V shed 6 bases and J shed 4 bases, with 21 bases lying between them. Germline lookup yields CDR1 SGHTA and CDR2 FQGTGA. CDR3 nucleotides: TGTGCCAGCAGTTTATCATCCGGAGGGGTGAGCACTGAAGCTTTCTTT. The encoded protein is CASSLSSGGVSTEAFF.

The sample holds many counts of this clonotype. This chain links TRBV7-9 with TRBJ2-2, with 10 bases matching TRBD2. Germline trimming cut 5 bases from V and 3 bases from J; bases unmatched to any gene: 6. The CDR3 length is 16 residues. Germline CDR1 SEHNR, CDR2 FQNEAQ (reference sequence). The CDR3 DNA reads TGTGCCAGCAGCCCCTTAGCGGGGGGCCACACCGGGGAGCTGTTTTTT. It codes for CASSPLAGGHTGELFF.

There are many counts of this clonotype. The CDR3, as DNA: TGTGCCAGCAGTCTTGGACAGGGAAACATTCAGTACTTC. Protein: CASSLGQGNIQYF. The chain employs TRBV7-9 and TRBJ2-4; 8 nucleotides line up with TRBD1. The CDR3 contains 13 residues. Looked up from germline, CDR1 is SEHNR and CDR2 is FQNEAQ (reference sequence). V gave up 6 bases and J gave up 6 bases; unmatched junction bases: 4.

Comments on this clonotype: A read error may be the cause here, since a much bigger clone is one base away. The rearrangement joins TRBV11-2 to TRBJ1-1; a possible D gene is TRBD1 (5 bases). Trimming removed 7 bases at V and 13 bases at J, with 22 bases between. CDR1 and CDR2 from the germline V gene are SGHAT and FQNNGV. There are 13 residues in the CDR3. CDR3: CASTPVYGTLVFF. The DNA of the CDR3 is TGTGCCAGCACCCCCGTCTATGGGACTTTGGTTTTCTTT.

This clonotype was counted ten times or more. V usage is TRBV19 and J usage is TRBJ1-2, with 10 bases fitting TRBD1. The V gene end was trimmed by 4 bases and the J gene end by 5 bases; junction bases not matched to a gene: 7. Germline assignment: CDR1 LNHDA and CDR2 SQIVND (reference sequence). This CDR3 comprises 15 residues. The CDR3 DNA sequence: TGTGCCAGTAGTACCGGACAGGGGGTCGGATATGGCTACACCTTC. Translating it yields CASSTGQGVGYGYTF.

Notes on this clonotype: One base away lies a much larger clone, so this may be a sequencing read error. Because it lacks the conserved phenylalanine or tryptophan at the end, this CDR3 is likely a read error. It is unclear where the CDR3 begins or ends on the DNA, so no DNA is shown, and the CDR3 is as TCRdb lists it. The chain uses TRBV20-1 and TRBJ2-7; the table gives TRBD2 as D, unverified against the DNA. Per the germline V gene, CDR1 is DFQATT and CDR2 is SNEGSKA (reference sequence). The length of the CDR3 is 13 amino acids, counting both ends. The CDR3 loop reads CSAGDYPTDTQYL.

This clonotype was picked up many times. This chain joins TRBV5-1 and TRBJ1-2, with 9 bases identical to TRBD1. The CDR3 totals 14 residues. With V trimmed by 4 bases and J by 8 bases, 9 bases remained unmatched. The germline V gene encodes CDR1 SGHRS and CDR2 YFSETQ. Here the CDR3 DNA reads TGCGCCAGCAGCAGGGACAGGGCTTGGGGCGGCTACACCTTC. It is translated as CASSRDRAWGGYTF.

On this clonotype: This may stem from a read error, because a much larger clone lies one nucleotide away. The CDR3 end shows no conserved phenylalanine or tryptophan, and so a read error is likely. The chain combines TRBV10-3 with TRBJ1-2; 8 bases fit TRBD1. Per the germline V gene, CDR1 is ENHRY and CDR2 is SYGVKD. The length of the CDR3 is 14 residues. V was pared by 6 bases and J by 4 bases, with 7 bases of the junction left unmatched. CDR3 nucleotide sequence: TGTGCCATCAGCGGGACAGGAAGGGGCTATGGCTACACCCTC. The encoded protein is CAISGTGRGYGYTL.

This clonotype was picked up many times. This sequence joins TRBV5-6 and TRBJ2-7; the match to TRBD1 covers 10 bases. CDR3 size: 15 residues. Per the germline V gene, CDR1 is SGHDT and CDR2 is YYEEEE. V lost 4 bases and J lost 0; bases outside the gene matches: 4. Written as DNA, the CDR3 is TGTGCCAGCAGCCCGGGACAGGGGACCTCCTACGAGCAGTACTTC. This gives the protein CASSPGQGTSYEQYF.

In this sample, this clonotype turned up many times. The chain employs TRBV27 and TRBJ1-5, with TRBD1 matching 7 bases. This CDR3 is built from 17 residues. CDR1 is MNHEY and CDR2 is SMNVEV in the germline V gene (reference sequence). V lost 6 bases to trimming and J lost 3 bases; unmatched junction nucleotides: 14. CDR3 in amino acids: CASSPYGGQAFNQPQHF. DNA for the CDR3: TGTGCCAGCAGCCCCTATGGAGGACAGGCATTCAATCAGCCCCAGCATTTT.

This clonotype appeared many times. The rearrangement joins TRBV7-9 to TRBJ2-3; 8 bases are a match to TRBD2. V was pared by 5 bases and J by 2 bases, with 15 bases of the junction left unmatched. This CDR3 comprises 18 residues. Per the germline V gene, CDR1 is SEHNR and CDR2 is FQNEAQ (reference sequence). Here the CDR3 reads CASSPTSWASGFTDTQYF. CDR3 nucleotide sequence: TGTGCCAGCAGCCCAACCTCCTGGGCTAGCGGGTTCACAGATACGCAGTATTTT.

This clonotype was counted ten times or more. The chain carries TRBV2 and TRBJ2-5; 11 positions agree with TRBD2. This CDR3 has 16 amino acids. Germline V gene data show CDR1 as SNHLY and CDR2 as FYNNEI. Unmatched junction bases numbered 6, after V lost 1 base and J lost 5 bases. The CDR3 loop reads CASSEEASGGWETQYF. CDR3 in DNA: TGTGCCAGCAGTGAAGAGGCTAGCGGGGGGTGGGAGACCCAGTACTTC.